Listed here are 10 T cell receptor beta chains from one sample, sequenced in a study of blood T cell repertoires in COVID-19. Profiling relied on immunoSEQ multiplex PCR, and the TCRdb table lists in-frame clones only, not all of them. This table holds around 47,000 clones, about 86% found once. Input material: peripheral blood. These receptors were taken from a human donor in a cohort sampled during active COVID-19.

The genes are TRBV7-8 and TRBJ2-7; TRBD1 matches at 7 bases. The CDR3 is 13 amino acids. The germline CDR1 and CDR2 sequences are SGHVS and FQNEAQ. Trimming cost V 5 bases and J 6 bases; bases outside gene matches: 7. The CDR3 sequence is CASSRAAGGEQYV. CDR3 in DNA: TGTGCCAGCAGCCGAGCGGCAGGGGGCGAGCAGTACGTC.

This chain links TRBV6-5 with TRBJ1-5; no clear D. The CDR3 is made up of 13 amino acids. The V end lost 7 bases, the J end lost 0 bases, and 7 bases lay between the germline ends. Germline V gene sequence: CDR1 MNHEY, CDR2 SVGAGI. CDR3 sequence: CASKPYSNQPQHF. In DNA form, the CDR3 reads TGTGCCAGCAAACCCTATAGCAATCAGCCCCAGCATTTT.

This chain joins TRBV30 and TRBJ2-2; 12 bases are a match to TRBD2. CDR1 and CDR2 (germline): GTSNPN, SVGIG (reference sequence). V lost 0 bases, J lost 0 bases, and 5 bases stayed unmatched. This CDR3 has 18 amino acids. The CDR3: CAWSVTSGGTANTGELFF. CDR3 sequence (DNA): TGTGCCTGGAGTGTGACTAGCGGGGGAACGGCGAACACCGGGGAGCTGTTTTTT.

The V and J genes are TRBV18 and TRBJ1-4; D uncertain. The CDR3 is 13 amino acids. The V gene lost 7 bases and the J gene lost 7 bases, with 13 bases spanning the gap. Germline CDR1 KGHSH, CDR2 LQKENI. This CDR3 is CASLQSSGEKLFF. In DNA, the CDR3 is TGTGCCAGCTTACAATCCTCGGGTGAAAAACTGTTTTTT.

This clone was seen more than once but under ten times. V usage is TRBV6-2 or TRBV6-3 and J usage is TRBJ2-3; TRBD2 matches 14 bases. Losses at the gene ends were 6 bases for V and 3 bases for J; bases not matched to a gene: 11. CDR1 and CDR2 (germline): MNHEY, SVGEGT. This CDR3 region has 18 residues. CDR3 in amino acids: CASSGLAGGHVGTDTQYF. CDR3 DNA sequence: TGTGCCAGCAGCGGACTAGCGGGGGGCCACGTGGGGACAGATACGCAGTATTTT.

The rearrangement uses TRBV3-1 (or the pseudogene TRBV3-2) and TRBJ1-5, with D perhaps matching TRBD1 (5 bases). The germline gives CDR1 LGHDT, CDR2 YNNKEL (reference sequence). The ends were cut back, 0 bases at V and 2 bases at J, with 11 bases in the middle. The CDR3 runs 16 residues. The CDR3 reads CASSQDPSRGNQPQHF. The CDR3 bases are TGTGCCAGCAGCCAAGATCCAAGCAGGGGCAATCAGCCCCAGCATTTT.

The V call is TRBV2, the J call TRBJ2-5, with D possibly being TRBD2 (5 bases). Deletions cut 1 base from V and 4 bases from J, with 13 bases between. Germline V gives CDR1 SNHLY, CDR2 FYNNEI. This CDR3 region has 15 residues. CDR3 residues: CASSEGIAAGETQYF. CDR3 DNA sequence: TGTGCCAGCAGTGAAGGAATAGCCGCGGGAGAGACCCAGTACTTC.

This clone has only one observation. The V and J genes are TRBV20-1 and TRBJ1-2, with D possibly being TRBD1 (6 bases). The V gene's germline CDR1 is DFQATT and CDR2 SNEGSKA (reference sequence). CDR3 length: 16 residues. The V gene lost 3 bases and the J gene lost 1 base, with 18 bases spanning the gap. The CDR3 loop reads CSASLLREGGNYGYTF. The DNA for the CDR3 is TGCAGTGCTAGTCTCCTCAGGGAAGGGGGTAACTATGGCTACACCTTC.

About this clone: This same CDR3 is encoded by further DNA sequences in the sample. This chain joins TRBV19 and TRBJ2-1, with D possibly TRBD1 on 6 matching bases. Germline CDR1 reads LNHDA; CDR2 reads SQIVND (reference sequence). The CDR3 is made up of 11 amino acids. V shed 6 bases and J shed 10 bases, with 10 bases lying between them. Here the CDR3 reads CASRSGQEQFF. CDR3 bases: TGTGCCAGTAGATCAGGACAGGAGCAGTTCTTC.

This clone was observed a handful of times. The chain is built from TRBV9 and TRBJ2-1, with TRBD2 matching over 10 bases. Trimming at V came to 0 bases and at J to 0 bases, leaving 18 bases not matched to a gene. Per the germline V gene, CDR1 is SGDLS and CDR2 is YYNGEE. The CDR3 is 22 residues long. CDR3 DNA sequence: TGTGCCAGCAGCGTAGTTCCAATGTGGGCTAGCGGGGGCCCGAGCTCCTACAATGAGCAGTTCTTC. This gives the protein CASSVVPMWASGGPSSYNEQFF.